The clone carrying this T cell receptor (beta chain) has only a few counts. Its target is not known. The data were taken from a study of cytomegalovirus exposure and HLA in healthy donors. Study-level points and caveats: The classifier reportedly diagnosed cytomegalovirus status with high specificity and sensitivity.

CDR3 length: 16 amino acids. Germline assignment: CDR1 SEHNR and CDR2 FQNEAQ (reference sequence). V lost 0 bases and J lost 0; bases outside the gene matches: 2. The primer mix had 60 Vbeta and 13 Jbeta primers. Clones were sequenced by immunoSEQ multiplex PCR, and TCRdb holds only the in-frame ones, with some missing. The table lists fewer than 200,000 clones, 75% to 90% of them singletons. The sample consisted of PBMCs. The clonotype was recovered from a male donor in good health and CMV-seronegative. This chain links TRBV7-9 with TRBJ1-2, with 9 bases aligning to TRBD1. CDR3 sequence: CASSLAGDRANYGYTF. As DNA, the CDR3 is TGTGCCAGCAGCTTAGCGGGGGACAGGGCTAACTATGGCTACACCTTC.